The 10 T cell receptor beta chains below come from one sample, sequenced in a study of identical twins. Via MiXCR, TCRdb re-called the 5' RACE reads, giving one row per CDR3 protein. The data contain about 240,000 distinct CDR3 sequences, 8% to 11% of them singletons. The specimen was memory T cells sorted from blood. The receptors were gathered from a man aged 45-65 years in good health.

The table lists this clonotype with a few counts. The rearrangement joins TRBV28 to TRBJ1-5, with unresolved D. With 1 base removed from V and 1 base from J, the gap between germline ends came to 8 bases. The CDR3 extends over 15 amino acids. From germline, CDR1 is MDHEN and CDR2 SYDVKM. The CDR3 DNA follows: TGTGCCAGCAGTTTATTTCTCCCGAGCAATCAGCCCCAGCATTTT. Protein: CASSLFLPSNQPQHF. Together with reference TRBV28 and TRBJ1-5, the CDR3 gives the full variable domain: DVKVTQSSRYLVKRTGEKVFLECVQDMDHENMFWYRQDPGLGLRLIYFSYDVKMKEKGDIPEGYSVSREKKERFSLILESASTNQTSMYLCASSLFLPSNQPQHFGDGTRLSIL.

This chain links TRBV7-2 with TRBJ2-5; no definite D call. V lost 7 bases, J lost 4 bases, and 13 bases lay in between. CDR1 is SGHTA, CDR2 FQGNSA, per germline. The CDR3 sequence is 13 residues long. CDR3 protein: CASTRSPAETQYF. The CDR3 nucleotides read TGTGCCAGCACCCGGTCCCCAGCAGAGACCCAGTACTTC.

The rearrangement uses TRBV2 and TRBJ2-3; TRBD2 is a possible D gene (6 bases). Germline loops: CDR1 SNHLY, CDR2 FYNNEI. V lost 0 bases and J lost 0, with 16 bases in between. The CDR3 is 18 amino acids. The CDR3 nucleotides are TGTGCCAGCAGTGAAGCGCTGGGCCTAGCGTATAGCACAGATACGCAGTATTTT. Encoded protein: CASSEALGLAYSTDTQYF.

This clonotype was found a few times. J is TRBJ2-6 and V is TRBV6-1; D unclear. This CDR3 spans 17 amino acids. Trimming took off 3 bases at V and 0 bases at J, with 12 bases between the two ends. Germline CDR1 and CDR2: MNHNS and SASEGT. CDR3 nucleotide sequence: TGTGCCAGCAGTGACCTGGGAATCCCCTCTGGGGCCAACGTCCTGACTTTC. As protein: CASSDLGIPSGANVLTF.

This clonotype was counted a few times. This chain connects TRBV7-3 to TRBJ2-3, with 9 bases matching TRBD1. Germline lookup yields CDR1 SGHTA and CDR2 FQGTGA. V dropped 5 bases and J dropped 5; count of bases not matched to a gene: 8. The CDR3 is 15 amino acids. CDR3 in amino acids: CASSPTGGGGDTQYF. For the CDR3, the DNA is TGTGCCAGCAGCCCTACAGGGGGCGGGGGAGATACGCAGTATTTT.

The J gene is TRBJ2-5, the V gene TRBV5-1; TRBD2 is a possible D gene (5 bases). In germline, CDR1 is SGHRS, CDR2 YFSETQ. This CDR3 is 14 amino acids long. Trimming cost V 4 bases and J 5 bases, with 15 bases left between them. The CDR3 loop is CASSPSFGGETQYF. The CDR3 DNA sequence: TGCGCCAGCAGCCCCTCGTTTGGCGGGGAGACCCAGTACTTC. Supplemented by reference TRBV5-1 and TRBJ2-5, the full variable domain reads KAGVTQTPRYLIKTRGQQVTLSCSPISGHRSVSWYQQTPGQGLQFLFEYFSETQRNKGNFPGRFSGRQFSNSRSEMNVSTLELGDSALYLCASSPSFGGETQYFGPGTRLLVL.

This clonotype appeared many times. This chain links TRBV6-2 or TRBV6-3 with TRBJ1-1, with TRBD1 as a possible D gene (5 bases). The germline V gene encodes CDR1 MNHEY and CDR2 SVGEGT. The CDR3 has 15 amino acids. V lost 0 bases, J lost 5 bases, and 13 bases lay in between. In DNA, the CDR3 is TGTGCCAGCAGTTACTCGGACATCGGAAATACTGAAGCTTTCTTT. Encoded protein: CASSYSDIGNTEAFF.

This clonotype was counted ten times or more. The J gene is TRBJ2-7, the V gene TRBV27, with D perhaps matching TRBD1 (5 bases). The CDR3 has 15 amino acids. The V gene lost 0 bases and the J gene lost 5 bases, with 14 bases spanning the gap. Germline CDR1 and CDR2: MNHEY and SMNVEV (reference sequence). The CDR3 DNA reads as TGTGCCAGCAGTTTATCCGCCAGGGCCGATCACGAGCAGTACTTC. Translated: CASSLSARADHEQYF.

This clonotype showed up many times. The chain has TRBV4-2 and TRBJ2-1; TRBD2 agrees at 7 bases. This CDR3 region has 17 residues. Looked up from germline, CDR1 is LGHNA and CDR2 is YNFKEQ. V lost 1 base, J lost 9 bases, and 15 bases stayed unmatched. The CDR3 region is CASSQVAGLGTVAEQFF. For the CDR3, the DNA is TGTGCCAGCAGCCAAGTTGCAGGACTAGGGACCGTTGCTGAGCAGTTCTTC.

V and J are TRBV4-3 and TRBJ1-5; tentative D call: TRBD1 (6 bases). The CDR3 is 16 residues long. The V gene's germline CDR1 is LGHNA and CDR2 YSLEER. With 0 bases removed from V and 7 bases from J, the gap between germline ends came to 16 bases. This CDR3 reads CASSQDLLGARQPQHF. The CDR3 nucleotides read TGCGCCAGCAGCCAAGATTTGCTGGGGGCACGGCAGCCCCAGCATTTT.